These 13 T cell receptor beta chains originate from one sample sequenced in a study of human versus mouse CDR3 diversity and MHC coevolution. Clones were read by immunoSEQ multiplex PCR, and TCRdb kept only the in-frame ones, dropping some. The sample records about 81,000 clones, roughly 93% being singletons. The sample consisted of naive CD4+ T cells from blood. Indicated subset: CD45RO-negative CD62L-positive naive CD4 T cells. The receptors were sampled from a person aged 30-69 years in good health.

The gene calls are TRBV19 and TRBJ2-1, with 8 bases aligning to TRBD1. The CDR3 covers 13 residues. CDR1 and CDR2 (germline): LNHDA, SQIVND (reference sequence). After removal of 7 bases from V and 9 bases from J, the junction contained 8 bases not matched to a gene. As DNA, the CDR3 is TGTGCCAGTACCCAGGACAGGGTGGGTGAGCAGTTCTTC. Its protein is CASTQDRVGEQFF.

This sequence joins TRBV5-4 and TRBJ1-1; possibly TRBD1 for D (6 bases). V lost 5 bases, J lost 4 bases, and 18 bases lay in between. This CDR3 is 15 amino acids long. Germline V gene sequence: CDR1 SGHNT, CDR2 YYREEE (reference sequence). The DNA of the CDR3 is TGTGCCAGCAGTCAGGAGGGGGGGTGGGTCACTGAAGCTTTCTTT. Its translation is CASSQEGGWVTEAFF.

The chain combines TRBV9 with TRBJ2-7, with 11 bases that match TRBD1. Trimming at V came to 4 bases and at J to 3 bases, leaving 9 bases not matched to a gene. Germline-derived CDR1 and CDR2 are SGDLS and YYNGEE. The CDR3 length is 16 residues. CDR3 sequence reads: CASSPIGTGGYYEQYF. The CDR3 DNA sequence: TGTGCCAGCAGCCCTATCGGGACAGGGGGTTACTACGAGCAGTACTTC.

The J gene is TRBJ1-2, the V gene TRBV11-2, with D hard to call. This CDR3 is built from 15 residues. V gave up 5 bases and J gave up 5 bases, with 18 bases separating them. Germline V lookup: CDR1 SGHAT, CDR2 FQNNGV. CDR3 in DNA: TGTGCCAGCAGCCTAGGAGGGCGGTTGGAGTATGGCTACACCTTC. Translated, it gives CASSLGGRLEYGYTF.

V is TRBV18 and J is TRBJ2-7; 7 nucleotides line up with TRBD1. Germline CDR1 KGHSH, CDR2 LQKENI. Losses at the gene ends were 1 base for V and 3 bases for J; bases not matched to a gene: 3. The CDR3 is made up of 14 amino acids. CDR3 coding DNA: TGTGCCAGCTCACCACAACCAGGGGGCTACGAGCAGTACTTC. This translates into CASSPQPGGYEQYF.

V is TRBV6-6 and J is TRBJ2-2, with D possibly TRBD1 on 6 matching bases. The CDR3 totals 14 residues. The germline V gene has CDR1 MNHNY and CDR2 SVGAGI (reference sequence). Trimming took off 8 bases at V and 5 bases at J, with 15 bases between the two ends. As DNA, the CDR3 is TGTGCCAGCGTTTCCGGACAGTTAACCGGGGAGCTGTTTTTT. Protein sequence: CASVSGQLTGELFF.

The CDR3 DNA follows: TGTGCCTGGACGGGACAGGGAAATCAGCCCCAGCATTTT. This sequence encodes CAWTGQGNQPQHF. This chain connects TRBV30 to TRBJ1-5; TRBD1 aligns across 9 bases. The CDR3 is 13 residues long. Trimming took 4 bases from V and 4 from J; bases not matched to a gene: 2. Germline V CDR1 and CDR2: GTSNPN, SVGIG (reference sequence).

The chain is built from TRBV30 and TRBJ1-6, with D uncertain. Germline loops: CDR1 GTSNPN, CDR2 SVGIG (reference sequence). Trimming removed 4 bases from V and 5 bases from J, with 15 bases in between. The CDR3 runs to 15 residues. The CDR3 region is CAWNDLSSNNSPLHF. In DNA form, the CDR3 reads TGTGCCTGGAATGATCTGTCCTCTAATAATTCACCCCTCCACTTT. Based on the CDR3 plus reference TRBV30 and TRBJ1-6, the full variable domain is SQTIHQWPATLVQPVGSPLSLECTVEGTSNPNLYWYRQAAGRGLQLLFYSVGIGQISSEVPQNLSASRPQDRQFILSSKKLLLSDSGFYLCAWNDLSSNNSPLHFGNGTRLTVT.

Concerning this clone itself: The DNA is left out, because the CDR3 cannot be placed on it with certainty; the CDR3 is given as TCRdb lists it. V usage is TRBV4-3 and J usage is TRBJ2-2; the table's D call, TRBD2, was not checked against the DNA. Germline assignment: CDR1 LGHNA and CDR2 YSLEER. The CDR3 numbers 16 amino acids, ends counted. CDR3 protein: CASSQVGRGNTGELLF.

This chain connects TRBV18 to TRBJ1-1; 8 bases map to TRBD1. Per the germline V gene, CDR1 is KGHSH and CDR2 is LQKENI. CDR3 length equals 15 residues. V was pared by 3 bases and J by 1 base, with 4 bases of the junction left unmatched. CDR3 amino acids: CASSPQGARNTEAFF. In DNA form, the CDR3 reads TGTGCCAGCTCACCCCAGGGGGCGAGGAACACTGAAGCTTTCTTT.

This chain uses TRBV10-3 with TRBJ1-6; D unresolved. CDR3 size: 13 residues. Germline values: CDR1 ENHRY, CDR2 SYGVKD. V was pared by 10 bases and J by 7 bases, with 14 bases between. In nucleotides, the CDR3 is TGTGCCACCTTCCGGACTGAAAATTCACCCCTCCACTTT. As protein: CATFRTENSPLHF.

The rearrangement joins TRBV11-3 to TRBJ2-1; 10 bases match TRBD2. CDR1 is SGHNT, CDR2 YENEEA, per germline. The CDR3 has 15 amino acids. The V segment lost 0 bases and the J segment 7 bases; nucleotides outside the gene matches: 3. CDR3 in DNA: TGTGCCAGCAGCTTAGAATTTAGCGGGAGGAATGAGCAGTTCTTC. Amino acid sequence: CASSLEFSGRNEQFF. The full variable domain, in which reference TRBV11-3 and TRBJ2-1 provide the parts outside the CDR3, is EAGVVQSPRYKIIEKKQPVAFWCNPISGHNTLYWYLQNLGQGPELLIRYENEEAVDDSQLPKDRFSAERLKGVDSTLKIQPAELGDSAVYLCASSLEFSGRNEQFFGPGTRLTVL.

V usage is TRBV18 and J usage is TRBJ2-7; tentatively, D is TRBD1 (6 bases). Trimming cost V 2 bases and J 6 bases, with 14 bases left between them. The CDR3 totals 14 residues. Per the germline V gene, CDR1 is KGHSH and CDR2 is LQKENI. CDR3 DNA: TGTGCCAGCTCACCAATTCAGGGGTCCGGCGAGCAGTACTTC. Its protein product is CASSPIQGSGEQYF.